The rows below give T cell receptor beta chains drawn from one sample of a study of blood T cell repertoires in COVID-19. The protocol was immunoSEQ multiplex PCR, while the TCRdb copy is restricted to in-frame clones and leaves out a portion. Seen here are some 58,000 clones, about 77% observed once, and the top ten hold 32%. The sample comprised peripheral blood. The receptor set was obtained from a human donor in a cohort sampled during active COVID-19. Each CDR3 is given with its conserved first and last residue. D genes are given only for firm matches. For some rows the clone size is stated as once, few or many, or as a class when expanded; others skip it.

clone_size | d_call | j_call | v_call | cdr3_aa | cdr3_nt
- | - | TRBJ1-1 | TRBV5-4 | CASSFIQGRGTEAFF | TGTGCCAGCAGCTTCATTCAGGGGAGGGGCACTGAAGCTTTCTTT
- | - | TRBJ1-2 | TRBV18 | CASSPSSREDGGYTF | TGTGCCAGCTCACCCTCCTCCAGGGAAGATGGAGGCTACACCTTC
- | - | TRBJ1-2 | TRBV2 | CASSQFAEPAF | TGTGCCAGCAGTCAATTCGCGGAGCCGGCCTTC
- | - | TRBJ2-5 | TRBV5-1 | CASSSGAPRETQYF | TGCGCCAGCAGCTCGGGTGCGCCCCGGGAGACCCAGTACTTC
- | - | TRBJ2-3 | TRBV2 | CATAQKNTQYF | TGTGCCACCGCGCAAAAAAATACGCAGTATTTT
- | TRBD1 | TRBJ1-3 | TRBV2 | CASSVTGVIGNTIYF | TGTGCCAGCAGTGTCACAGGGGTTATCGGAAACACCATATATTTT
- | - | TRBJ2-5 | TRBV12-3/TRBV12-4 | CASRVQMQETQYF | TGTGCCAGCAGGGTACAGATGCAAGAGACCCAGTACTTC
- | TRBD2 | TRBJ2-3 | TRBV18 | CASSPSGGGTDTQYF | TGTGCCAGCTCACCATCGGGGGGGGGCACAGATACGCAGTATTTT
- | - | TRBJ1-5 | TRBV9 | CASSAAGFSNQPQHF | TGTGCCAGCAGCGCTGCCGGGTTCAGCAATCAGCCCCAGCATTTT
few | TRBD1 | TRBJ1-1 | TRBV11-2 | CASSFPSSRGWNTEAFF | TGTGCCAGCAGCTTTCCCTCGTCCAGGGGGTGGAACACTGAAGCTTTCTTT
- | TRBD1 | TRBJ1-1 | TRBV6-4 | CASSDGQGARAFF | TGTGCCAGCAGCGACGGACAGGGGGCTCGCGCTTTCTTT
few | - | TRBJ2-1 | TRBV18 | CASSPPADNEQFF | TGTGCCAGCTCACCTCCGGCGGACAATGAGCAGTTCTTC
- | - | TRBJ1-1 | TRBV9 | CASSVAINTEAFF | TGTGCCAGCAGCGTAGCAATTAACACTGAAGCTTTCTTT
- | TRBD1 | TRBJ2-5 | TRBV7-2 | CASSFQGEETQYF | TGTGCCAGCAGCTTTCAGGGGGAAGAGACCCAGTACTTC
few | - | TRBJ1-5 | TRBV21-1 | CASSKGWQGYNQPQHF | TGTGCCAGCAGCAAAGGCTGGCAGGGATATAATCAGCCCCAGCATTTT
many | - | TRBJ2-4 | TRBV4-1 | CASSPAPATGDIQYF | TGCGCCAGCAGCCCCGCCCCGGCCACGGGGGACATTCAGTACTTC
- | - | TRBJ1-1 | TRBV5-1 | CASSLGTGTSSEAFF | TGCGCCAGCAGCTTGGGGACCGGGACATCTTCCGAAGCTTTCTTT
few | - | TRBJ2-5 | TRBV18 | CASSPNLRETQYF | TGTGCCAGCTCACCTAACCTGAGGGAGACCCAGTACTTC
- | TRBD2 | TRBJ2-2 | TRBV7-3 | CASSSLAGGNTGELFF | TGTGCCAGCAGCTCTCTAGCGGGAGGCAACACCGGGGAGCTGTTTTTT
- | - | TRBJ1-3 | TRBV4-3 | CASSPQVASGNTIYF | TGCGCCAGCAGCCCACAGGTAGCTTCTGGAAACACCATATATTTT
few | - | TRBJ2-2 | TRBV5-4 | CASSLDLRDTGELFF | TGTGCCAGCAGCTTGGATTTGCGGGACACCGGGGAGCTGTTTTTT
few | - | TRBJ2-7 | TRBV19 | CASSPTGGRFSEQYF | TGTGCCAGTAGTCCCACCGGGGGGCGATTCTCCGAGCAGTACTTC
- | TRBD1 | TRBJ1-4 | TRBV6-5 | CASRPRTGNNEKLFF | TGTGCCAGCAGGCCCCGGACAGGGAATAATGAAAAACTGTTTTTT
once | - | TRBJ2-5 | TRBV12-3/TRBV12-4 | CASSLGGTQYF | TGTGCCAGCAGTTTGGGGGGGACCCAGTACTTC
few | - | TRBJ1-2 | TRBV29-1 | CSVEGYGGKNYGYTF | TGCAGCGTTGAAGGTTACGGGGGAAAAAACTATGGCTACACCTTC
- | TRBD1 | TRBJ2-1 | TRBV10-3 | CAISEGAHQGAGEQFF | TGTGCCATCAGTGAGGGGGCCCATCAGGGGGCCGGTGAGCAGTTCTTC
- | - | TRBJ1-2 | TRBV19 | CASSIGLDNAGYTF | TGTGCCAGTAGTATAGGTCTGGACAACGCTGGCTACACCTTC
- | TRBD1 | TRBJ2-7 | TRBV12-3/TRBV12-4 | CASSWDRDEQYF | TGTGCCAGCAGTTGGGACAGGGACGAGCAGTACTTC
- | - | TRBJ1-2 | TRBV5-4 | CASTPTGIDGYTF | TGTGCCAGCACCCCGACGGGAATCGATGGCTACACCTTC